The 26 T cell receptor beta chains reported below all come from one sample, sequenced in a study of PD-1 blockade in classical Hodgkin lymphoma. This sample's time point: cycle 4 day 1 (C4D1), after about 6 weeks of nivolumab. Each patient experienced a relapse that followed autologous stem cell transplantation, and brentuximab vedotin exposure varied. Clones were read by immunoSEQ multiplex PCR, and TCRdb kept only the in-frame ones, dropping some. The sample contains about 92,000 clones, 75% to 85% of which appear only once. Source: peripheral blood mononuclear cells (PBMCs), taken before the fourth cycle of nivolumab. These receptor sequences come from a human donor with classical Hodgkin lymphoma.

This chain joins TRBV6-1 and TRBJ1-1, with TRBD1 as a possible D gene (6 bases). The V gene's germline CDR1 is MNHNS and CDR2 SASEGT. V lost 5 bases and J lost 11, with 15 bases in between. CDR3 length: 12 amino acids. The CDR3 reads CASSRRGEVAFF. CDR3 nucleotides: TGTGCCAGCAGTCGAAGGGGGGAGGTGGCTTTCTTT.

CDR3 nucleotide sequence: TGTGCCAGCAGCTTGGAGGTCCCTCTGAACACTGAAGCTTTCTTT. Encoded protein: CASSLEVPLNTEAFF. J is TRBJ1-1 and V is TRBV5-4; D not resolved. Per germline, CDR1 SGHNT and CDR2 YYREEE (reference sequence). V lost 0 bases and J lost 0, with 9 bases in between. This CDR3 has 15 residues.

On this clone: Just one base apart from a much larger clone, this may be a read error. This chain uses TRBV2 with TRBJ2-2; D might be TRBD1 (5 bases). In germline, CDR1 is SNHLY, CDR2 FYNNEI. Trimming took off 8 bases at V and 1 base at J, with 5 bases between the two ends. The length of the CDR3 is 12 residues. CDR3: CASGQNTGELFF. In DNA, the CDR3 is TGTGCCAGCGGACAGAACACCGGGGAGCTGTTTTTT.

This sequence joins TRBV7-3 and TRBJ2-5; either TRBD1 or TRBD2 may supply D (6 bases each). CDR1 SGHTA and CDR2 FQGTGA come from the germline V gene. The CDR3 has 15 amino acids. With 8 bases removed from V and 1 base from J, the gap between germline ends came to 17 bases. CDR3 DNA sequence: TGTGCCAGCCGCCCCACCGGGGGCTTCCAAGAGACCCAGTACTTC. Its translation is CASRPTGGFQETQYF.

The chain combines TRBV11-2 with TRBJ2-3; 7 bases map to TRBD1. Germline V gene sequence: CDR1 SGHAT, CDR2 FQNNGV. The V segment lost 5 bases and the J segment 0 bases; nucleotides outside the gene matches: 8. This CDR3 is 16 amino acids long. The CDR3 DNA reads as TGTGCCAGCAGCACACGCACAGGGGAAAGCACAGATACGCAGTATTTT. The encoded protein is CASSTRTGESTDTQYF.

The chain uses TRBV14 and TRBJ1-1, with 11 positions matching TRBD1. This CDR3 is built from 14 residues. Germline-derived CDR1 and CDR2 are SGHDN and FVKESK. Trimming took 1 base from V and 9 from J; bases not matched to a gene: 4. CDR3 residues: CASSQAWTGGKAFF. DNA for the CDR3: TGTGCCAGCAGCCAAGCTTGGACAGGGGGCAAAGCTTTCTTT.

The chain combines TRBV5-1 with TRBJ2-3; the D gene is possibly TRBD1 (6 bases). CDR3 size: 16 residues. CDR1 and CDR2 from the germline V gene are SGHRS and YFSETQ. Deletions cut 4 bases from V and 0 bases from J, with 15 bases between. CDR3 residues: CASSIRQVGSTDTQYF. The CDR3 coding sequence is TGCGCCAGCAGCATACGACAGGTCGGGAGCACAGATACGCAGTATTTT.

The rearrangement uses TRBV5-1 and TRBJ2-7, with D perhaps matching TRBD1 (8 bases). The V end lost 4 bases, the J end lost 7 bases, and 21 bases lay between the germline ends. The CDR3 is 15 residues long. Germline V gives CDR1 SGHRS, CDR2 YFSETQ. The CDR3 region has the DNA TGCGCCAGCAGCCCAGGGGGCGGGAGCGGTGGAGAGCAGTACTTC. Its protein product is CASSPGGGSGGEQYF.

V gene TRBV9 combines with J gene TRBJ2-7; 7 bases are a match to TRBD1. Germline V gene lookup returns CDR1 SGDLS and CDR2 YYNGEE. J gave up 2 bases and V 3 bases, and 5 bases lay outside the gene matches. The CDR3 totals 14 residues. Here the CDR3 reads CASSARQGAYEQYF. The CDR3 DNA sequence: TGTGCCAGCAGCGCCAGACAGGGCGCCTACGAGCAGTACTTC.

This rearrangement joins TRBV19 to TRBJ2-1; tentative D call: TRBD2 (6 bases). Germline assignment: CDR1 LNHDA and CDR2 SQIVND (reference sequence). This CDR3 has 15 residues. V was cut by 6 bases and J by 8 bases, with 20 bases left in between. Written as DNA, the CDR3 is TGTGCCAGTAGAAGAGCCGGGACTCCTTCGGATGAGCAGTTCTTC. Translating gives CASRRAGTPSDEQFF.

CDR3 protein: CASSVNLGTGTNYGYTF. The CDR3, as DNA: TGTGCCAGCAGCGTAAATTTAGGAACAGGGACTAACTATGGCTACACCTTC. The chain recombines TRBV11-2 with TRBJ1-2; tentatively, D is TRBD1 (6 bases). The length of the CDR3 is 17 residues. V was cut by 5 bases and J by 0 bases, with 19 bases left in between. Germline assignment: CDR1 SGHAT and CDR2 FQNNGV.

This chain links TRBV12-5 with TRBJ1-1, with D unresolved. The CDR3 has 14 amino acids. CDR1 is LGHNT and CDR2 is FRNRAP in the germline V gene. The ends were cut back, 1 base at V and 5 bases at J, with 11 bases in the middle. CDR3 loop: CASGLGPTGTEAFF. CDR3 DNA: TGTGCTAGTGGTTTGGGACCCACGGGGACTGAAGCTTTCTTT. Combining the CDR3 with reference TRBV12-5 and TRBJ1-1 gives the whole variable domain DARVTQTPRHKVTEMGQEVTMRCQPILGHNTVFWYRQTMMQGLELLAYFRNRAPLDDSGMPKDRFSAEMPDATLATLKIQPSEPRDSAVYFCASGLGPTGTEAFFGQGTRLTVV.

The J gene is TRBJ2-2, the V gene TRBV19; 7 positions agree with TRBD1. This CDR3 is 14 amino acids long. Germline V gene lookup returns CDR1 LNHDA and CDR2 SQIVND (reference sequence). V was pared by 6 bases and J by 4 bases, with 5 bases of the junction left unmatched. The CDR3 nucleotides are TGTGCCAGTAGGAACCCAGGGGGCACCGGGGAGCTGTTTTTT. This encodes CASRNPGGTGELFF.

The CDR3 DNA follows: TGCGCCAGCAGCTGGGGACTAGCGGGCAGTCAAGAGACCCAGTACTTC. The encoded protein is CASSWGLAGSQETQYF. The J gene is TRBJ2-5, the V gene TRBV5-1; 12 positions match TRBD2. Per the germline V gene, CDR1 is SGHRS and CDR2 is YFSETQ. The junction had 5 bases not matched to a gene; V was cut back by 3 bases and J by 2 bases. The CDR3 spans 16 residues. The whole variable domain, filled in from reference TRBV5-1 and TRBJ2-5, reads KAGVTQTPRYLIKTRGQQVTLSCSPISGHRSVSWYQQTPGQGLQFLFEYFSETQRNKGNFPGRFSGRQFSNSRSEMNVSTLELGDSALYLCASSWGLAGSQETQYFGPGTRLLVL.

The chain couples TRBV7-9 to TRBJ1-1; 9 nucleotides agree with TRBD1. This CDR3 has 15 residues. The junction had 8 bases not matched to a gene; V was cut back by 5 bases and J by 4 bases. CDR1 is SEHNR and CDR2 is FQNEAQ in the germline V gene (reference sequence). The CDR3 region has the DNA TGTGCCAGCAGCCTAACAGGGGGCGCGGGCACTGAAGCTTTCTTT. Translating gives CASSLTGGAGTEAFF.

The genes are TRBV5-5 and TRBJ2-5, with 8 bases fitting TRBD1. This CDR3 comprises 14 residues. Germline CDR1 reads SGHKS; CDR2 reads YYEKEE (reference sequence). Trimming removed 4 bases from V and 5 bases from J; junction bases left unmatched: 7. The CDR3 DNA sequence: TGTGCCAGCAGCCGGACAGGGCCCCTGGAGACCCAGTACTTC. As protein: CASSRTGPLETQYF. Combining the CDR3 with reference TRBV5-5 and TRBJ2-5 gives the whole variable domain DAGVTQSPTHLIKTRGQQVTLRCSPISGHKSVSWYQQVLGQGPQFIFQYYEKEERGRGNFPDRFSARQFPNYSSELNVNALLLGDSALYLCASSRTGPLETQYFGPGTRLLVL.

This sequence joins TRBV5-1 and TRBJ1-2; D may be TRBD1 (5 bases). The CDR3 loop spans 14 amino acids. The germline CDR1 and CDR2 sequences are SGHRS and YFSETQ. V gave up 0 bases and J gave up 0 bases, with 6 bases separating them. CDR3 protein: CASSLGGTNYGYTF. CDR3 coding DNA: TGCGCCAGCAGCTTGGGGGGGACTAACTATGGCTACACCTTC.

V and J are TRBV28 and TRBJ2-7; D unclear. Trimming shortened V by 8 bases and J by 3 bases, and 8 bases separated the two germline ends. The CDR3 is 11 residues long. Per the germline V gene, CDR1 is MDHEN and CDR2 is SYDVKM. The CDR3 coding sequence is TGTGCCAGCGAGGCCCGCTACGAGCAGTACTTC. Translation gives CASEARYEQYF.

This clone showed up just a few times. The V and J genes are TRBV7-3 and TRBJ1-1, with D perhaps TRBD1 (5 bases). The CDR3 runs 15 residues. Trimming stripped 0 bases from V and 4 bases from J, with 12 bases between. Germline CDR1 reads SGHTA; CDR2 reads FQGTGA. CDR3 region: CASSLTGGVGTEAFF. In nucleotides, the CDR3 is TGTGCCAGCAGCTTAACGGGAGGGGTAGGCACTGAAGCTTTCTTT.

V usage is TRBV6-4 and J usage is TRBJ1-5; D unclear. This CDR3 is built from 13 residues. Deletions cut 5 bases from V and 1 base from J, with 6 bases between. CDR1 and CDR2 (germline): MRHNA, SNTAGT. This CDR3 is CASSPSSNQPQHF. The CDR3 DNA follows: TGTGCCAGCAGTCCCTCCAGCAATCAGCCCCAGCATTTT.

The DNA of the CDR3 is TGTGCCAGCAGTTTTTTCCTGGGTGGGCAGGGAGCCGGGGGGTCCTACGAGCAGTACTTC. It translates to CASSFFLGGQGAGGSYEQYF. This chain uses TRBV28 with TRBJ2-7; TRBD2 matches at 7 bases. Per germline, CDR1 MDHEN and CDR2 SYDVKM. V trimming: 3 bases; J trimming: 1 base; junction bases outside the gene matches: 21. The CDR3 covers 20 residues.

V and J are TRBV6-1 and TRBJ2-2; TRBD1 is a possible D gene (5 bases). CDR3 size: 15 residues. The germline V gene has CDR1 MNHNS and CDR2 SASEGT. Deletions cut 3 bases from V and 5 bases from J, with 13 bases between. CDR3 sequence: CASSEPGSRTGELFF. The CDR3 DNA is TGTGCCAGCAGTGAGCCAGGGTCAAGAACCGGGGAGCTGTTTTTT.

V usage is TRBV6-6 and J usage is TRBJ2-3, with TRBD2 identical over 12 bases. Unmatched junction bases numbered 3, after V lost 6 bases and J lost 2 bases. The CDR3 contains 15 residues. CDR1 is MNHNY and CDR2 is SVGAGI in the germline V gene (reference sequence). Here the CDR3 DNA reads TGTGCCAGCAGGACTAGCGGGAGCCCCACAGATACGCAGTATTTT. Protein product: CASRTSGSPTDTQYF.

The chain links TRBV4-1 to TRBJ2-2, with D uncertain. This CDR3 comprises 15 residues. From germline, CDR1 is MGHRA and CDR2 YSYEKL. Trimming took 0 bases from V and 6 from J, leaving 11 bases between them. CDR3 DNA sequence: TGCGCCAGCAGCCAAGAGAGAAGGGCCCCCGGGGAGCTGTTTTTT. Its translation: CASSQERRAPGELFF.

The gene calls are TRBV7-2 and TRBJ2-7; D uncertain. Germline loops: CDR1 SGHTA, CDR2 FQGNSA. Trimming left V 5 bases short and J 4 bases short, with 9 bases between. The CDR3 has 12 amino acids. CDR3 residues: CASSILPYEQYF. DNA for the CDR3: TGTGCCAGCAGCATACTCCCATACGAGCAGTACTTC.

The chain couples TRBV6-6 to TRBJ2-7, with TRBD2 identical over 8 bases. In germline, CDR1 is MNHNY, CDR2 SVGAGI (reference sequence). The J segment lost 6 bases and the V segment lost 2 bases, leaving 9 bases of the junction unmatched. The CDR3 is made up of 15 amino acids. CDR3 amino acids: CASSYGGLGVSEQYF. The CDR3 nucleotides are TGTGCCAGCAGTTACGGGGGACTAGGGGTAAGCGAGCAGTACTTC.